These 9 T cell receptor beta chains originate from one sample sequenced in a study of T-cell memory formation after mild COVID-19. MiXCR was run by TCRdb on the 5' RACE reads, yielding one entry per CDR3 protein. The data contain 400,000 to 500,000 distinct CDR3 sequences, approximately 24% of them singletons. Sequenced material: PBMCs or a T cell subset sorted from them (not recorded which). The receptors stem from an adult woman who had mild COVID-19 (a few samples of this study predate the infection). Cell type and time point are not known.

The rearrangement uses TRBV7-9 and TRBJ1-3; 9 bases are a match to TRBD1. This CDR3 contains 18 residues. Germline loops: CDR1 SEHNR, CDR2 FQNEAQ (reference sequence). V lost 5 bases to trimming and J lost 2 bases; unmatched junction nucleotides: 13. The CDR3, as DNA: TGTGCCAGCAGCCCTTGGGACAGGGAAGGGTCTGCTGGAAACACCATATATTTT. The encoded protein is CASSPWDREGSAGNTIYF.

V usage is TRBV7-9 and J usage is TRBJ1-6; 7 bases are a match to TRBD1. V was clipped by 5 bases and J by 2 bases; unmatched bases: 9. The CDR3 runs to 17 residues. Looked up from germline, CDR1 is SEHNR and CDR2 is FQNEAQ (reference sequence). The CDR3 spells CASSLGTASAYNSPLHF. CDR3 sequence (DNA): TGTGCCAGCAGCCTCGGGACAGCCAGCGCCTATAATTCACCCCTCCACTTT.

This chain uses TRBV5-1 with TRBJ2-5, with TRBD2 matching 8 bases. CDR1 is SGHRS and CDR2 is YFSETQ in the germline V gene. This CDR3 comprises 15 residues. Trimming took 0 bases from V and 5 from J; bases not matched to a gene: 6. The CDR3 here is CASSLVAGGSETQYF. DNA of the CDR3: TGCGCCAGCAGCTTGGTGGCGGGGGGCTCGGAGACCCAGTACTTC.

The chain employs TRBV12-3 or TRBV12-4 and TRBJ2-3, with 14 nucleotides matching TRBD2. The CDR3 contains 15 residues. The V segment lost 8 bases and the J segment 8 bases; nucleotides outside the gene matches: 9. The CDR3 sequence: CASGTTSGGAATQYF. CDR3 DNA: TGTGCCAGCGGCACGACTAGCGGGGGGGCGGCTACGCAGTATTTT.

V gene TRBV13 combines with J gene TRBJ1-6; 7 bases agree with TRBD1. Germline trimming cut 5 bases from V and 10 bases from J; bases unmatched to any gene: 11. The germline V gene encodes CDR1 PRHDT and CDR2 FYEKMQ (reference sequence). The CDR3 is 15 residues long. As DNA, the CDR3 is TGTGCCAGCAGCGAGGGGACAGCTAGGGAATCACCCCTCCACTTT. Protein sequence: CASSEGTARESPLHF.

This clonotype was counted a few times. V gene TRBV7-9 combines with J gene TRBJ2-1; D ambiguous. This CDR3 is 10 amino acids long. CDR1 SEHNR and CDR2 FQNEAQ come from the germline V gene (reference sequence). The V and J ends lost 8 bases and 8 bases respectively, with 7 bases between them. The CDR3 DNA is TGTGCCAGCGGATGGGATGAGCAGTTCTTC. Protein product: CASGWDEQFF.

The chain links TRBV5-4 to TRBJ1-2; D remains ambiguous. The CDR3 is made up of 14 amino acids. The germline gives CDR1 SGHNT, CDR2 YYREEE (reference sequence). V lost 0 bases and J 6 bases, leaving 12 bases between the germline ends. This chain's CDR3 is CASSLGAEVNGYTF. CDR3 DNA: TGTGCCAGCAGCTTGGGAGCGGAAGTAAATGGCTACACCTTC.

The chain has TRBV12-3 or TRBV12-4 and TRBJ2-7; 7 nucleotides agree with TRBD1. V trimming: 1 base; J trimming: 3 bases; junction bases outside the gene matches: 6. CDR3 size: 15 residues. The CDR3 DNA follows: TGTGCCAGCAGTTTAGAACAGGGGAATTTCTACGAGCAGTACTTC. It encodes CASSLEQGNFYEQYF.

At least ten counts were recorded for this clonotype. This rearrangement joins TRBV5-1 to TRBJ2-2; TRBD2 is a possible D gene (6 bases). This CDR3 has 17 residues. Germline loops: CDR1 SGHRS, CDR2 YFSETQ. V was pared by 0 bases and J by 4 bases, with 16 bases between. CDR3 sequence (DNA): TGCGCCAGCAGCTTGGGAGTCGACACCGGGGGCACCGGGGAGCTGTTTTTT. It specifies CASSLGVDTGGTGELFF.